The 6 T cell receptor beta chains below come from one sample, sequenced in a study of blood T cell repertoires in COVID-19. Assay used: immunoSEQ multiplex PCR; TCRdb lists only in-frame clones, some missing. The table shows some 100,000 clones, with 87% occurring only once. Sequencing was done on a sample of peripheral blood. These receptors were obtained from a human donor in a cohort sampled during active COVID-19.

V and J are TRBV5-1 and TRBJ2-5; 12 bases are a match to TRBD2. From germline, CDR1 is SGHRS and CDR2 YFSETQ. There are 18 residues in the CDR3. After removal of 4 bases from V and 2 bases from J, the junction contained 12 bases not matched to a gene. This CDR3 reads CASSPRVGLAGGQETQYF. The CDR3 DNA reads as TGCGCCAGCAGCCCGAGGGTGGGGCTAGCGGGAGGGCAAGAGACCCAGTACTTC.

This clone appeared a few times. The chain employs TRBV4-2 and TRBJ2-7; 7 bases agree with TRBD1. CDR3 length: 15 amino acids. The germline V gene encodes CDR1 LGHNA and CDR2 YNFKEQ. V was clipped by 1 base and J by 3 bases; unmatched bases: 6. The CDR3: CASSQGGTVVYEQYF. The DNA of the CDR3 is TGTGCCAGCAGCCAAGGGGGGACAGTGGTCTACGAGCAGTACTTC.

The chain employs TRBV11-3 and TRBJ1-1; TRBD1 might be the D (5 bases). The CDR3 is made up of 14 amino acids. Germline V gene sequence: CDR1 SGHNT, CDR2 YENEEA. V dropped 1 base and J dropped 1 base, with 7 bases sitting between them. The CDR3 reads CASSLGRGNTEAFF. In nucleotides, the CDR3 is TGTGCCAGCAGCTTAGGGAGGGGGAACACTGAAGCTTTCTTT.

The J gene is TRBJ2-1, the V gene TRBV5-1; 8 bases agree with TRBD2. The CDR3 sequence is 14 residues long. Trimming removed 4 bases from V and 6 bases from J; junction bases left unmatched: 6. Germline V CDR1 and CDR2: SGHRS, YFSETQ. DNA for the CDR3: TGCGCCAGCAGCCATAGCGGGAACGTCAATGAGCAGTTCTTC. It is translated as CASSHSGNVNEQFF.

The V and J genes are TRBV28 and TRBJ1-1; D possibly corresponds to TRBD1 (5 bases). This CDR3 has 14 amino acids. CDR1 MDHEN and CDR2 SYDVKM come from the germline V gene. The germline V and J ends were trimmed by 4 bases and 4 bases, with 13 bases remaining between them. DNA of the CDR3: TGTGCCAGCAGTTCGGCGACAGTTTTCACTGAAGCTTTCTTT. It encodes CASSSATVFTEAFF.

This clone was observed a single time. The rearrangement links TRBV27 to TRBJ1-1; 8 bases fit TRBD1. The junction had 4 bases not matched to a gene; V was cut back by 6 bases and J by 1 base. There are 14 residues in the CDR3. Germline V gene sequence: CDR1 MNHEY, CDR2 SMNVEV (reference sequence). CDR3 in DNA: TGTGCCAGCAGCCGGGGACAGGAGAACACTGAAGCTTTCTTT. Translating it yields CASSRGQENTEAFF.